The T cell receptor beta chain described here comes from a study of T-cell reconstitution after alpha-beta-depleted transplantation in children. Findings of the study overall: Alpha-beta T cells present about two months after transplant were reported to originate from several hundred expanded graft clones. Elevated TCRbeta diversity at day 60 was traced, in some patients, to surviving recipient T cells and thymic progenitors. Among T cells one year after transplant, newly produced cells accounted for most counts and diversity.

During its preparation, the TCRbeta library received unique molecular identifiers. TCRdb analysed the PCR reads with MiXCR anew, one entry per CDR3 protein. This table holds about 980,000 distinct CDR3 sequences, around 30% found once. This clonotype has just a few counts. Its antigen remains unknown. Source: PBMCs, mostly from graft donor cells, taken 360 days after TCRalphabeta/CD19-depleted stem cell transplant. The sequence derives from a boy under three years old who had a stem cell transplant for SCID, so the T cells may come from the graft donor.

CDR3 sequence reads: CASSSDWGTDTQYF. CDR3 in DNA: TGCGCCAGCAGCTCCGATTGGGGCACAGATACGCAGTATTTT. This chain connects TRBV5-1 to TRBJ2-3, with D hard to call. V lost 3 bases and J lost 1, with 9 bases in between. Germline assignment: CDR1 SGHRS and CDR2 YFSETQ. CDR3 length: 14 residues. Using reference TRBV5-1 and TRBJ2-3 for the parts outside the CDR3, the full variable domain is KAGVTQTPRYLIKTRGQQVTLSCSPISGHRSVSWYQQTPGQGLQFLFEYFSETQRNKGNFPGRFSGRQFSNSRSEMNVSTLELGDSALYLCASSSDWGTDTQYFGPGTRLTVL.